This T cell receptor beta chain was profiled in a study of human T cells and chemical hapten exposure. TCRdb reanalysed the RACE reads using MiXCR and keeps one entry per CDR3 protein. The sample has 360,000 or so distinct CDR3 sequences, about 6% seen once; the top ten hold about 6%. V lost 6 bases and J lost 3; bases outside the gene matches: 14. CDR1 is DFQATT and CDR2 is SNEGSKA in the germline V gene (reference sequence). CDR3 length equals 15 residues. This clonotype was recorded many times. Sample time point: patch test 2, 6 weeks after DPC sensitization. Treatment: therapeutic diphenylcyclopropenone sensitization with weekly scalp DPC.

This clonotype originated in a woman aged 18-29 years with alopecia areata. Some clones in this sample may be carry-over from other donors' samples. Sequences were derived from whole blood, sampled in connection with sensitization to the hapten diphenylcyclopropenone (DPC). This chain joins TRBV20-1 and TRBJ2-7; 7 positions match TRBD1. Written as DNA, the CDR3 is TGCAGTGCAGACAGGGAGCCCCTATCCCTCTACGAGCAGTACTTC. Its translation: CSADREPLSLYEQYF.